This note documents a single T cell receptor (beta chain) sequence. Its antigen remains unidentified. The assay was immunoSEQ multiplex PCR, and TCRdb's table has in-frame clones only and misses some. Here the sample spans about 33,000 clones, 70% to 85% being singletons. This sample was included in a study of T cells in narcolepsy. Broader study findings: Comparing one patient's CSF and blood CD4+ clonotypes highlighted HCRT- and TRIB2-specific autoreactive clonotypes.

This CDR3 spans 19 amino acids. CDR1 and CDR2 (germline): MRHNA, SNTAGT. V lost 3 bases and J lost 6, with 27 bases in between. The chain has TRBV6-4 and TRBJ1-5, with TRBD1 as a possible D gene (6 bases). Source material: CD45RA- memory CD4+ T cells from PBMCs. The sequence came from a human donor with narcolepsy. Here the CDR3 DNA reads TGTGCCAGCAGTGAGTCCCGCACGGCGCACAGGGCTTCTCTTCAGCCCCAGCATTTT. It yields the protein CASSESRTAHRASLQPQHF.